A single sample is the source of the 3 T cell receptor beta chains below, sequenced in a study of T cells after yellow fever vaccination. TCRdb redid the calling of the 5' RACE reads with MiXCR, one entry per CDR3 protein. The sample lists under 550,000 distinct CDR3 sequences, 21% occurring once. The starting material was PBMCs, obtained less than 25 days after the first yellow fever vaccination. Receptors originate from a man younger than 30 who received the YFV17D yellow fever vaccine.

In its sample, this clonotype was seen a few times. The chain recombines TRBV20-1 with TRBJ1-5; 7 nucleotides match TRBD1. The CDR3 length is 15 residues. V gave up 0 bases and J gave up 0 bases; unmatched junction bases: 2. Germline CDR1 is DFQATT and CDR2 is SNEGSKA (reference sequence). The CDR3 is CSARESGGSNQPQHF. The CDR3 DNA sequence: TGCAGTGCTAGAGAGTCAGGGGGTAGCAATCAGCCCCAGCATTTT.

This clonotype has a count of ten or more. This sequence joins TRBV2 and TRBJ1-6, with unresolved D. V was cut by 3 bases and J by 7 bases, with 13 bases left in between. Germline CDR1 reads SNHLY; CDR2 reads FYNNEI. This CDR3 comprises 15 residues. Written as DNA, the CDR3 is TGTGCCAGCAGTGATCGGGTGGTCCTCAATTCACCCCTCCACTTT. Protein sequence: CASSDRVVLNSPLHF.

The chain employs TRBV20-1 and TRBJ1-1, with D uncertain. CDR1 is DFQATT, CDR2 SNEGSKA, per germline (reference sequence). This CDR3 is 12 amino acids long. V was cut by 3 bases and J by 2 bases, with 7 bases left in between. Written as DNA, the CDR3 is TGCAGTGCTAGTTCCAGTAACACTGAAGCTTTCTTT. This codes for CSASSSNTEAFF.